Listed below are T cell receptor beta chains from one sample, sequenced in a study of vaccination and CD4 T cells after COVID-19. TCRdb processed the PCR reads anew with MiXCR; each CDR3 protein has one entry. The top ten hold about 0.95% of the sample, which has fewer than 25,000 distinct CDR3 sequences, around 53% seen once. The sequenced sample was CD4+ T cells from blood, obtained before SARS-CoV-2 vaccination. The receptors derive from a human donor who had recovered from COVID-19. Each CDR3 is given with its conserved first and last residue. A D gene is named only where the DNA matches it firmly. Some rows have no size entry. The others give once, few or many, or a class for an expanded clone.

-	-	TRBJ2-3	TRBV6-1	CASRIYGISDTQYF	TGTGCCAGCAGAATATACGGGATTTCAGATACGCAGTATTTT
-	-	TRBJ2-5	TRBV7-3	CASSRDAEETQYF	TGTGCCAGCAGCCGGGACGCAGAGGAGACCCAGTACTTC
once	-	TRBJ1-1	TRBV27	CASSPYIEAFF	TGTGCCAGCAGTCCATATATTGAAGCTTTCTTT
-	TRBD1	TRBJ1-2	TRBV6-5	CASSWGTGLNGYTF	TGTGCCAGCAGTTGGGGGACAGGTCTGAATGGCTACACCTTC
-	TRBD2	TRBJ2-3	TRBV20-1	CSASPGLGNTDTQYF	TGCAGTGCTAGTCCCGGACTAGGAAACACAGATACGCAGTATTTT
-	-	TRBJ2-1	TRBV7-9	CASKGWPYNEQFF	TGTGCCAGCAAAGGGTGGCCCTACAATGAGCAGTTCTTC
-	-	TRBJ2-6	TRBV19	CASSIYGSGANVLTF	TGTGCCAGTAGTATCTACGGCTCTGGGGCCAACGTCCTGACTTTC
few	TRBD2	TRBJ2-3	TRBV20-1	CSARRMDILAGGRLGDTQYF	TGCAGTGCTAGACGGATGGACATCCTAGCGGGAGGACGCCTGGGAGATACGCAGTATTTT
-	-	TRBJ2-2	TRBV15	CATGRDLTGELFF	TGTGCCACCGGCAGAGATCTCACCGGGGAGCTGTTTTTT
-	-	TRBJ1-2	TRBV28	CASRTGAYGYTF	TGTGCCAGCAGGACGGGCGCCTATGGCTACACCTTC
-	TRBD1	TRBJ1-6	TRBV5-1	CASSQGQGNSPLHF	TGCGCCAGCAGTCAGGGACAGGGTAATTCACCCCTCCACTTT
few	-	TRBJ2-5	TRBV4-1	CASSQVSLGASSKETQYF	TGCGCCAGCAGCCAAGTATCTCTAGGGGCCTCGTCGAAGGAGACCCAGTACTTC
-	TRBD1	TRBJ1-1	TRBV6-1	CASSQGTGFNTEAFF	TGTGCCAGCAGCCAAGGGACAGGATTTAACACTGAAGCTTTCTTT
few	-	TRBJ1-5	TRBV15	CATSISKAWESNQPQHF	TGTGCCACCAGCATTTCCAAAGCTTGGGAAAGCAATCAGCCCCAGCATTTT
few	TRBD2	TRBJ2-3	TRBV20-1	CSARAGGNTDTQYF	TGCAGTGCTAGAGCGGGAGGGAACACAGATACGCAGTATTTT
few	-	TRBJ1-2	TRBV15	CATSRDRDNPYYGYTF	TGTGCCACCAGCAGGGATCGGGACAATCCTTACTATGGCTACACCTTC
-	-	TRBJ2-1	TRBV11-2	CASSLDSGSYNEQFF	TGTGCCAGCAGCTTAGACAGCGGATCCTACAATGAGCAGTTCTTC
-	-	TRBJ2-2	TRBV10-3	CAISEPEGRQNTGELFF	TGTGCCATCAGTGAGCCGGAGGGACGCCAGAACACCGGGGAGCTGTTTTTT
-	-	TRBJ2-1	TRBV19	CASKSSGNEQFF	TGTGCCAGTAAATCCAGCGGCAATGAGCAGTTCTTC
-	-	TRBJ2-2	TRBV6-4	CASSESVTGELFF	TGTGCCAGCAGTGAATCCGTTACCGGGGAGCTGTTTTTT
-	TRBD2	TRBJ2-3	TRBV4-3	CASSRGLDIDTQYF	TGCGCCAGCAGCCGGGGACTAGATATTGATACGCAGTATTTT
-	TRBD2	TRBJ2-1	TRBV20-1	CSAVTSGERFEQFF	TGCAGTGCTGTAACGAGCGGGGAAAGGTTTGAGCAGTTCTTC
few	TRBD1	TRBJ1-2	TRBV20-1	CSAKFGTGTHGYTF	TGCAGTGCTAAGTTCGGGACAGGGACCCATGGCTACACCTTC
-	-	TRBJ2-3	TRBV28	CASSLRSSTDTQYF	TGTGCCAGCAGTTTACGTTCTAGCACAGATACGCAGTATTTT
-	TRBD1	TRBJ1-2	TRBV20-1	CSAGPGTGDHSGSGYTF	TGCAGTGCTGGCCCCGGGACAGGGGACCATTCAGGATCTGGCTACACCTTC
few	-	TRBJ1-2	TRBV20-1	CSARGYSVGRGGYGYTF	TGCAGTGCTAGAGGATACTCCGTCGGTCGTGGGGGCTATGGCTACACCTTC
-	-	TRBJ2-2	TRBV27	CASRPTIRSGELFF	TGTGCCAGCAGACCGACCATAAGGTCCGGGGAGCTGTTTTTT
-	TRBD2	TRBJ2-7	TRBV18	CASSPNGVSGRIEQYF	TGTGCCAGCTCACCAAATGGGGTTAGCGGGAGAATCGAGCAGTACTTC
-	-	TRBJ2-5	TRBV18	CASSLGGGLQETQYF	TGTGCCAGCTCACTTGGCGGCGGCCTACAAGAGACCCAGTACTTC
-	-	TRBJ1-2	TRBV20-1	CSASRQQLRGYTF	TGCAGTGCTTCCCGTCAACAGCTCAGAGGCTACACCTTC
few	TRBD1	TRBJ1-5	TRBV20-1	CSARGTGGLGQPQHF	TGCAGTGCTAGGGGGACAGGGGGCTTGGGTCAGCCCCAGCATTTT
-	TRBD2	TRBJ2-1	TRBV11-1	CASSSGRLADSGHEQFF	TGTGCCAGCAGCTCGGGTCGCCTAGCGGATTCTGGGCATGAGCAGTTCTTC
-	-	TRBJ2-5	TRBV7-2	CASSLSENQETQYF	TGTGCCAGCAGCTTATCGGAGAACCAGGAGACCCAGTACTTC
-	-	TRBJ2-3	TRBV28	CASYNRAPDTQYF	TGTGCCAGCTATAACAGGGCCCCAGATACGCAGTATTTT
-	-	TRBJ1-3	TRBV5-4	CASSLGVSIGNTIYF	TGTGCCAGCAGCTTGGGAGTCTCCATCGGAAACACCATATATTTT
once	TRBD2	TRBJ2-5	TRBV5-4	CASSLLAGEGETQYF	TGTGCCAGCAGCTTACTAGCGGGAGAGGGAGAGACCCAGTACTTC
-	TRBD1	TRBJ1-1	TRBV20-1	CSARARGRLPNTEAFF	TGCAGTGCTAGAGCCAGGGGGCGCCTCCCGAACACTGAAGCTTTCTTT
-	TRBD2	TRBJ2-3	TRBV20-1	CSARGQAGESDTQYF	TGCAGTGCTAGAGGTCAAGCGGGAGAATCAGATACGCAGTATTTT
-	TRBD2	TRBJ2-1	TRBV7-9	CASSTGLAVYNEQFF	TGTGCCAGCAGCACCGGACTAGCGGTATACAATGAGCAGTTCTTC
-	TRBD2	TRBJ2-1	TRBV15	CATSRELGASGNEQFF	TGTGCCACCAGCAGAGAACTGGGAGCTAGCGGTAATGAGCAGTTCTTC
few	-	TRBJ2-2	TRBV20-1	CSARDYGSNTGELFF	TGCAGTGCTAGAGACTACGGGTCGAACACCGGGGAGCTGTTTTTT
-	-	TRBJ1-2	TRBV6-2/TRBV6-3	CASSYPPEIEGYTF	TGTGCCAGCAGTTACCCACCAGAGATCGAAGGCTACACCTTC
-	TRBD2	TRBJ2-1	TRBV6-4	CASSDEAGPYNEQFF	TGTGCCAGCAGTGACGAAGCGGGACCCTACAATGAGCAGTTCTTC
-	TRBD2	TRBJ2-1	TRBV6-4	CASSDRTSDSSGEQFF	TGTGCCAGCAGTGACCGAACTAGCGATTCATCCGGTGAGCAGTTCTTC
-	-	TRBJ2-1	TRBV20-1	CSAMYLGHSNEQFF	TGCAGTGCTATGTACCTGGGACACTCCAATGAGCAGTTCTTC
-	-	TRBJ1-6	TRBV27	CASSFDGRKNSPLHF	TGTGCCAGCAGTTTTGATGGTCGGAAAAATTCACCCCTCCACTTT
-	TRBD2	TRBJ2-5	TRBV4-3	CASSQSGLAGVETQYF	TGCGCCAGCAGCCAATCGGGACTAGCGGGAGTAGAGACCCAGTACTTC
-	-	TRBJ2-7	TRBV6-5	CASSYSSVQSEQYF	TGTGCCAGCAGTTACTCCTCAGTCCAGAGCGAGCAGTACTTC
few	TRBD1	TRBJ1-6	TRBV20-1	CSASTGVWNSPLHF	TGCAGTGCTAGTACAGGGGTGTGGAATTCACCCCTCCACTTT
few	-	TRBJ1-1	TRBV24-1	CATSAGNTEAFF	TGTGCCACCAGTGCAGGGAACACTGAAGCTTTCTTT
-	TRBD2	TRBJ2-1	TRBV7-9	CASSSGLAVLTMNEQFF	TGTGCCAGCAGCTCCGGACTAGCGGTCTTAACTATGAATGAGCAGTTCTTC